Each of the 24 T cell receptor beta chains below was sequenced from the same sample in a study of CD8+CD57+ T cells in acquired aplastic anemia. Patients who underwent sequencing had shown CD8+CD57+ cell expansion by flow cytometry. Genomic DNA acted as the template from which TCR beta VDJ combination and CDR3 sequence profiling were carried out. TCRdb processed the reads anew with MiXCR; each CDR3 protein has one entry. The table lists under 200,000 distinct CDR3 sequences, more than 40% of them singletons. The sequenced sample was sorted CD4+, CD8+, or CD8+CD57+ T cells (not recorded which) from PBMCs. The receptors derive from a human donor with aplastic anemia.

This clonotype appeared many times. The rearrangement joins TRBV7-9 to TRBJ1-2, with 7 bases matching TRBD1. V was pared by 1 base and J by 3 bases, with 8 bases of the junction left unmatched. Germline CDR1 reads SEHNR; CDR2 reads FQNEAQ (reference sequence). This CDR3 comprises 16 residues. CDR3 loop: CASSLDYQGGYYGYTF. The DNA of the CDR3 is TGTGCCAGCAGCTTAGATTACCAGGGGGGATACTATGGCTACACCTTC.

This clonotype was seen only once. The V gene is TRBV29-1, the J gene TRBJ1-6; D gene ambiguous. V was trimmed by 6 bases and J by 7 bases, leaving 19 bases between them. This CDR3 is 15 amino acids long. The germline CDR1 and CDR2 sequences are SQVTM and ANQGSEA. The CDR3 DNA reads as TGCAGCGTGACCCTTTCGGTAGACGTCAATTCACCCCTCCACTTT. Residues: CSVTLSVDVNSPLHF.

CDR3 in DNA: TGTGCCAGCAGCTTGAAGTGGGATCAGCCCCAGCATTTT. Its protein product is CASSLKWDQPQHF. This chain connects TRBV7-9 to TRBJ1-5; D remains ambiguous. The CDR3 spans 13 residues. Per the germline V gene, CDR1 is SEHNR and CDR2 is FQNEAQ (reference sequence). V was cut by 3 bases and J by 5 bases, with 8 bases left in between.

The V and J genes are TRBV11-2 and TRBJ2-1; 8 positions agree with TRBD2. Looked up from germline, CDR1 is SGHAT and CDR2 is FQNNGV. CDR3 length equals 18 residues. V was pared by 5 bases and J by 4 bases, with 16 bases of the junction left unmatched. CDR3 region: CASSPPVSVAGYYNEQFF. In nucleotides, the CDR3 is TGTGCCAGCAGCCCGCCTGTGAGCGTAGCGGGGTATTACAATGAGCAGTTCTTC.

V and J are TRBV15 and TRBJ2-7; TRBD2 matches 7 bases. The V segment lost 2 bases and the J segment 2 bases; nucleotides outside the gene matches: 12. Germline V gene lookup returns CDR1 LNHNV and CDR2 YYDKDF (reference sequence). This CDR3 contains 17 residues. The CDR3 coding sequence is TGTGCCACCAGCAGAAACAAGTGGGAGGGGACGACCTACGAGCAGTACTTC. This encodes CATSRNKWEGTTYEQYF.

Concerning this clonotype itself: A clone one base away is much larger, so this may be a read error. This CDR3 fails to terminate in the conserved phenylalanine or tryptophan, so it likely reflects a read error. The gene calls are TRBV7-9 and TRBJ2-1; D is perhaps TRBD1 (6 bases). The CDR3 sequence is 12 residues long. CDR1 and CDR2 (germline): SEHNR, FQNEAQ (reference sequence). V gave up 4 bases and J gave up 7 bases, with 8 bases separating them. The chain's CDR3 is CASSSQGNEQFY. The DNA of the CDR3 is TGTGCCAGCAGCTCACAGGGTAATGAGCAGTTCTAC.

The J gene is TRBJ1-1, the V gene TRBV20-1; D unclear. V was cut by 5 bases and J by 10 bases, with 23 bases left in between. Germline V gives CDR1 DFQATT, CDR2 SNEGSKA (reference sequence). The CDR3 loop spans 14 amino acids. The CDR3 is CSAPIPVDIRLAFF. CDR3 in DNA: TGCAGTGCTCCAATCCCAGTCGACATCCGACTAGCTTTCTTT.

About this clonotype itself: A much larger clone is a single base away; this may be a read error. The CDR3, as DNA: TGTGCCAGCAGCCAAGTAGAGGGCCCACCCTACTACGAGCAGTACTTC. It specifies CASSQVEGPPYYEQYF. This sequence joins TRBV14 and TRBJ2-7, with a tentative D call TRBD2 (5 bases). Trimming stripped 1 base from V and 3 bases from J, with 16 bases between. This CDR3 region has 16 residues. Germline CDR1 is SGHDN and CDR2 is FVKESK.

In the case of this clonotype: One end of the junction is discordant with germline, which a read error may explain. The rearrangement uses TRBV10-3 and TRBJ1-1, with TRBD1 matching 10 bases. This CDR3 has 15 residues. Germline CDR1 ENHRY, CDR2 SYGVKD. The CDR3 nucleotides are TGTGCCATCAGTGTCGACAGGGGGCCGAGCTCTGAAGCGTTCTTT. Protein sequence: CAISVDRGPSSEAFF.

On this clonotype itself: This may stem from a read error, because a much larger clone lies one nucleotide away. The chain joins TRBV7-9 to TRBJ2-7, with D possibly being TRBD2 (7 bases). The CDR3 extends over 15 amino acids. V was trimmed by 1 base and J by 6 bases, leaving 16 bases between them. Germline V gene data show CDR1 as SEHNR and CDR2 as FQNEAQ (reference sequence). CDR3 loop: CASSLEGRGAFEQYF. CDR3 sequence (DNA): TGTGCCAGCAGCTTAGAAGGACGGGGGGCTTTCGAGCAGTACTTC. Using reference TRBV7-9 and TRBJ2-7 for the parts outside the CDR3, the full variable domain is DTGVSQNPRHKITKRGQNVTFRCDPISEHNRLYWYRQTLGQGPEFLTYFQNEAQLEKSRLLSDRFSAERPKGSFSTLEIQRTEQGDSAMYLCASSLEGRGAFEQYFGPGTRLTVT.

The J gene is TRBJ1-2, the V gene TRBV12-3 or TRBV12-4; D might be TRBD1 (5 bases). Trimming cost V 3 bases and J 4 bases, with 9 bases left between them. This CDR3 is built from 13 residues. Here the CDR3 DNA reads TGTGCCAGCAGTTTCTCAGGGAGCTATGGCTACACCTTC. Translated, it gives CASSFSGSYGYTF.

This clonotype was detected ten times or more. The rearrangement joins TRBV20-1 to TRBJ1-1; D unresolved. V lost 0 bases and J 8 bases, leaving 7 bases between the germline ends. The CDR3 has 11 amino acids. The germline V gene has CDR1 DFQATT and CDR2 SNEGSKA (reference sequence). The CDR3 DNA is TGCAGTGCTAGAGAACAGACCGAAGCTTTCTTT. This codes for CSAREQTEAFF.

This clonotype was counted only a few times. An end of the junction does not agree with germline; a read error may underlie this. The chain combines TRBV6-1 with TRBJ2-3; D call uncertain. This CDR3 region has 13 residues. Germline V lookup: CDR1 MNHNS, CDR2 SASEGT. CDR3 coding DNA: TGTGCCGGCAGTGAATTTGGCTGGGATACGCAGTATTTT. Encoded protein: CAGSEFGWDTQYF.

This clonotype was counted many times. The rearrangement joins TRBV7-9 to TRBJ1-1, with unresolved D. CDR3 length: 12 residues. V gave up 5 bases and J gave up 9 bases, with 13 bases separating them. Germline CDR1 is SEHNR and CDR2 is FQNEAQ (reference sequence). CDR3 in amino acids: CASSHALPQAFF. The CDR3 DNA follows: TGTGCCAGCAGCCACGCCCTCCCTCAAGCTTTCTTT. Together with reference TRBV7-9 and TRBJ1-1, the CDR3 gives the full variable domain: DTGVSQNPRHKITKRGQNVTFRCDPISEHNRLYWYRQTLGQGPEFLTYFQNEAQLEKSRLLSDRFSAERPKGSFSTLEIQRTEQGDSAMYLCASSHALPQAFFGQGTRLTVV.

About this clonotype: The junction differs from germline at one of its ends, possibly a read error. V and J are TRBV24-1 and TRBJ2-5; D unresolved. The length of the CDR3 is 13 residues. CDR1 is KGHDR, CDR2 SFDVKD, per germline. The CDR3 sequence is CATRDPYQETQYF. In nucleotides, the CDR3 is TGTGCCACCCGTGACCCGTACCAGGAGACCCAGTACTTC.

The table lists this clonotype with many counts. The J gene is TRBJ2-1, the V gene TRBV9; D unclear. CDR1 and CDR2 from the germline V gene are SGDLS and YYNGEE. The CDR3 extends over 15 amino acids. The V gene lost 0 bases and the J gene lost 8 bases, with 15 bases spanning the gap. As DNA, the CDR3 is TGTGCCAGCAGCGTAGGGACGGGCCGATACGATGAGCAGTTCTTC. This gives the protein CASSVGTGRYDEQFF.

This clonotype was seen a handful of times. CDR3 residues: CASSVGTGVDEQFF. Here the CDR3 DNA reads TGTGCCAGCAGCGTAGGGACGGGAGTTGATGAGCAGTTCTTC. The chain combines TRBV9 with TRBJ2-1, with D possibly being TRBD2 (6 bases). From germline, CDR1 is SGDLS and CDR2 YYNGEE. The V and J ends lost 0 bases and 8 bases respectively, with 12 bases between them. This CDR3 spans 14 amino acids.

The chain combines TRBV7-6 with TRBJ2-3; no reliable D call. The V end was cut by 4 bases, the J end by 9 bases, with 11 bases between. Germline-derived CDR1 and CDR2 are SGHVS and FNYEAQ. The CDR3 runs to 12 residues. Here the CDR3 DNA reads TGTGCCAGCAGCTCCCCCCCTGGCACGCAGTATTTT. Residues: CASSSPPGTQYF.

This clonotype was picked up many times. The CDR3 sequence is CATSDPSTGNYGYTF. The CDR3 DNA reads TGTGCCACCAGTGATCCCAGCACAGGGAACTATGGCTACACCTTC. The rearrangement uses TRBV24-1 and TRBJ1-2; tentatively, D is TRBD1 (6 bases). Trimming cost V 3 bases and J 2 bases, with 12 bases left between them. The CDR3 consists of 15 residues. CDR1 is KGHDR and CDR2 is SFDVKD in the germline V gene.

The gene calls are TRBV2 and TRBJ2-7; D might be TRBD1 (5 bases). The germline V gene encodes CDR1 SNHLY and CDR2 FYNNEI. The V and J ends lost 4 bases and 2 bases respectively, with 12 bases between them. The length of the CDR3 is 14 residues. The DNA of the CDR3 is TGTGCCAGCAGTGGGATAGGGGATACCTACGAGCAGTACTTC. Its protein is CASSGIGDTYEQYF.

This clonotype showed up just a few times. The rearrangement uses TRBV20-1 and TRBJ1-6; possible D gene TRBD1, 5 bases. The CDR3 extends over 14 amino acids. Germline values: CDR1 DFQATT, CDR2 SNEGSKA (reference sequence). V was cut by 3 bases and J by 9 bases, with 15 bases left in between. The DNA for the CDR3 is TGCAGTGCTAGGGGAGGGGAGGGTAGTTCACCCCTCCACTTT. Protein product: CSARGGEGSSPLHF.

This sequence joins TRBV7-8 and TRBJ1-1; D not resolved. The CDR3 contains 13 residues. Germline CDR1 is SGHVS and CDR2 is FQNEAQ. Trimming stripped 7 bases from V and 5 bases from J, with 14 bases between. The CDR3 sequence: CASIERERTEAFF. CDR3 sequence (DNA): TGTGCCAGCATCGAGCGGGAAAGGACTGAAGCTTTCTTT.

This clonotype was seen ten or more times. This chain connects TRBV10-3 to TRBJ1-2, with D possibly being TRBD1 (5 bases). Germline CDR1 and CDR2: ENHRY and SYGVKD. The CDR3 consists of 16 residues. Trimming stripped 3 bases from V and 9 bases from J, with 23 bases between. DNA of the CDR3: TGTGCCATCAGTGACCCCGGGGACGCCCATCCCTTGAGCTACACCTTC. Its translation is CAISDPGDAHPLSYTF.

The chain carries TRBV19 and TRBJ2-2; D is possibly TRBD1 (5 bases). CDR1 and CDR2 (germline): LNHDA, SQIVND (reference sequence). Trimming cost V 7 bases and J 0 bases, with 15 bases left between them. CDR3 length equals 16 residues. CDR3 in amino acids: CASIVTDLSNTGELFF. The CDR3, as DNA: TGTGCCAGTATAGTGACAGATCTATCGAACACCGGGGAGCTGTTTTTT.